This T cell receptor (beta chain) was profiled in a study of shared clonotypes between healthy human individuals. The wider study: The people who gave samples were a couple of women and three men aged 18 to 49. Researchers assigned three CD4 naive, three CD4 memory, two CD8 naive and one CD8 memory plate to each donor. Study-wide results and caveats: Among non-shared clonotypes, generation probabilities were lower than among those shared by all four donors.

The table came from immunoSEQ multiplex PCR; TCRdb's copy has only in-frame clones and leaves some out. The sample has around 600,000 clones; 98% are singletons. The CDR3 has 15 amino acids. Germline CDR1 MNHEY, CDR2 SMNVEV (reference sequence). The V end lost 6 bases, the J end lost 2 bases, and 17 bases lay between the germline ends. Comment on this clone: The target antigen is unknown.

Selected positively for CCR7 and CD45RO-negative, naive CD8 cells excluded terminally differentiated effector memory CD45RA+ cells. None of the donors, who were healthy HIV-negative adults, had recently had acute infections or vaccinations. The sample comprised naive CD8+ T cells sorted from blood. The receptor was derived from a man aged 25 to 40 in good health. V is TRBV27 and J is TRBJ2-7; D perhaps matches TRBD2 (7 bases). The CDR3 DNA reads as TGTGCCAGCAGACCTTGGGGGGGGCTTCCCTACGAGCAGTACTTC. Encoded protein: CASRPWGGLPYEQYF.